This entry describes one TCR beta chain. The antigen is undetermined. The data originate from a study of PD-1 blockade in classical Hodgkin lymphoma. Study as a whole: Patients got intravenous nivolumab 3 mg/kg every 2 weeks.

Libraries were prepared by immunoSEQ multiplex PCR; TCRdb keeps only in-frame clonotypes and omits some of them. This sample has about 27,000 clones, with approximately 80% found just once. All the patients suffered relapse after autologous stem cell transplantation, and brentuximab vedotin exposure differed. Magnetic negative selection purified CD4+ T cells from thawed PBMCs. Between the trimmed V and J ends, which lost 1 base and 5 bases, there was a span of 16 bases. Per germline, CDR1 SGHRS and CDR2 YFSETQ. The CDR3 is made up of 15 amino acids. Whole-study findings and limits: What drove the repertoire differences, possibly disease activity or prior therapy, has not been defined.

This specimen consisted of CD4+ T cells from blood, obtained at baseline. The source of this sequence is a human donor with classical Hodgkin lymphoma. The J gene is TRBJ2-7, the V gene TRBV5-1; possible D gene TRBD1, 6 bases. CDR3 sequence (DNA): TGCGCCAGCAGCTTGTCAGGGGCGGCCTACCACGAGCAGTACTTC. Its protein is CASSLSGAAYHEQYF.